This TCR beta chain derives from a study of Ad26.COV2.S vaccination and SARS-CoV-2 variants. The overall study: The vaccine Ad26.COV2.S was put into the muscle once, or twice with 56 days between. Study-wide results and caveats: It was found that vaccine and placebo recipients had similar non-spike TCR breadth. Substantial breadth was reported for post-vaccination spike-specific CD8+ and CD4+ T cells.

The treatment is: around 19 received Ad26.COV2.S at low or high dose, single or two shots; about 5 received placebo; per-sample allocation not given. Following the first vaccine or placebo injection, samples were taken on day 63. Built on an Ad26 vector, the vaccine expressed Wuhan-strain SARS-CoV-2 spike. Assay: immunoSEQ multiplex PCR; the TCRdb copy retains only in-frame clones and omits some. The sample contains hundreds of thousands of clones, about 87% of which appear only once. The CDR3 covers 14 residues. V was clipped by 0 bases and J by 3 bases; unmatched bases: 0. CDR1 is MNHEY, CDR2 SVGEGT, per germline. This clone was seen at least ten times. Its target is unknown.

The sequence derives from a person aged 18-65 years who received the Ad26.COV2.S COVID-19 vaccine or a placebo. The starting material was peripheral blood, obtained in a trial of Ad26.COV2.S vaccine versus placebo. This chain connects TRBV6-2 or TRBV6-3 to TRBJ2-7, with 9 bases matching TRBD2. For the CDR3, the DNA is TGTGCCAGCAGTTACTCGACTAGCGGCTACGAGCAGTACTTC. Amino acids: CASSYSTSGYEQYF.